Below, 17 T cell receptor beta chains from the same sample are listed, as sequenced in a study of T cells in pancreatic ductal adenocarcinoma. Sequencing was performed with immunoSEQ multiplex PCR; in TCRdb, only in-frame clones are kept and a portion is missing. The table records roughly 100,000 clones, 90% to 95% of them present only once. Surgery without prior neoadjuvant therapy was the treatment of the selected pancreatic ductal adenocarcinoma patients. Material: PBMCs. These receptors were obtained from a human donor with pancreatic ductal adenocarcinoma.

This chain connects TRBV7-8 to TRBJ1-5, with a tentative D call TRBD1 (5 bases). CDR1 is SGHVS, CDR2 FQNEAQ, per germline. The length of the CDR3 is 15 residues. V was pared by 3 bases and J by 5 bases, with 14 bases between. CDR3 in amino acids: CASSLGSGEDQPQHF. CDR3 DNA sequence: TGTGCCAGCAGCTTGGGGTCGGGGGAGGATCAGCCCCAGCATTTT.

V and J are TRBV28 and TRBJ2-1, with D maybe TRBD2 (5 bases). In germline, CDR1 is MDHEN, CDR2 SYDVKM. V was cut by 6 bases and J by 9 bases, with 18 bases left in between. The CDR3 has 14 residues. CDR3 nucleotides: TGTGCCAGCAGCTCTCGACTAACCCCCACTGAGCAGTTCTTC. Its protein is CASSSRLTPTEQFF. The whole variable domain, remainder taken from reference TRBV28 and TRBJ2-1, is DVKVTQSSRYLVKRTGEKVFLECVQDMDHENMFWYRQDPGLGLRLIYFSYDVKMKEKGDIPEGYSVSREKKERFSLILESASTNQTSMYLCASSSRLTPTEQFFGPGTRLTVL.

This sequence joins TRBV5-5 and TRBJ1-2, with D uncertain. With 4 bases removed from V and 4 bases from J, the gap between germline ends came to 14 bases. CDR3 length: 14 amino acids. In germline, CDR1 is SGHKS, CDR2 YYEKEE (reference sequence). CDR3 DNA sequence: TGTGCCAGCAGCCTCGTTGCGGCCGCCTATGGCTACACCTTC. This translates into CASSLVAAAYGYTF.

V is TRBV27 and J is TRBJ2-5; 15 bases line up with TRBD2. V was pared by 5 bases and J by 5 bases, with 12 bases of the junction left unmatched. CDR1 is MNHEY, CDR2 SMNVEV, per germline (reference sequence). This CDR3 has 18 residues. The CDR3 region is CASSPKGLAGGSEETQYF. For the CDR3, the DNA is TGTGCCAGCAGTCCAAAAGGACTAGCGGGAGGGTCGGAGGAGACCCAGTACTTC.

This rearrangement joins TRBV30 to TRBJ2-7, with a possible D match to TRBD1 (5 bases). Germline CDR1 and CDR2: GTSNPN and SVGIG (reference sequence). Trimming pared 2 bases from V and 12 bases from J, leaving 20 bases between. The CDR3 covers 13 residues. The CDR3 here is CAWSPAPQGVMYF. The CDR3 DNA is TGTGCCTGGAGTCCAGCCCCCCAGGGTGTCATGTACTTC.

The chain has TRBV7-9 and TRBJ1-4; TRBD1 is a possible D gene (5 bases). Germline V CDR1 and CDR2: SEHNR, FQNEAQ (reference sequence). The CDR3 contains 15 residues. Trimming left V 2 bases short and J 8 bases short, with 15 bases between. CDR3 in DNA: TGTGCCAGCAGCTTACCGTCCAGGGTTGGGGAAAAACTGTTTTTT. Translating gives CASSLPSRVGEKLFF.

This clone was seen a single time. This chain connects TRBV6-4 to TRBJ2-2, with TRBD2 as a possible D gene (5 bases). V gave up 4 bases and J gave up 4 bases, with 10 bases separating them. Germline lookup yields CDR1 MRHNA and CDR2 SNTAGT. The length of the CDR3 is 14 residues. The CDR3 DNA reads as TGTGCCAGCAGTGTGCTAGGGAGCACCGGGGAGCTGTTTTTT. This translates into CASSVLGSTGELFF.

This clone was observed once. V usage is TRBV5-1 and J usage is TRBJ2-7, with D perhaps matching TRBD2 (5 bases). The ends were cut back, 6 bases at V and 0 bases at J, with 10 bases in the middle. This CDR3 comprises 13 residues. CDR1 and CDR2 from the germline V gene are SGHRS and YFSETQ. The CDR3 DNA reads as TGCGCCAGCAACGAGGGCAGCTCCTACGAGCAGTACTTC. Translated: CASNEGSSYEQYF. The full variable domain, its missing parts supplied by reference TRBV5-1 and TRBJ2-7, is KAGVTQTPRYLIKTRGQQVTLSCSPISGHRSVSWYQQTPGQGLQFLFEYFSETQRNKGNFPGRFSGRQFSNSRSEMNVSTLELGDSALYLCASNEGSSYEQYFGPGTRLTVT.

This clone is a singleton in its sample. The chain is built from TRBV9 and TRBJ2-5, with a weak D call TRBD1 (6 bases). The CDR3 has 16 residues. The germline V gene has CDR1 SGDLS and CDR2 YYNGEE. Trimming left V 2 bases short and J 4 bases short, with 18 bases between. The CDR3 DNA sequence: TGTGCCAGCAGCGTGGGAGCCACAGGGCTGGGAGAGACCCAGTACTTC. Protein: CASSVGATGLGETQYF.

The chain links TRBV18 to TRBJ2-2; tentative D call: TRBD2 (5 bases). The V end lost 3 bases, the J end lost 4 bases, and 12 bases lay between the germline ends. Germline lookup yields CDR1 KGHSH and CDR2 LQKENI. The CDR3 totals 15 residues. The CDR3 DNA reads as TGTGCCAGCTCACCTAGGGAGCTACCCACCGGGGAGCTGTTTTTT. This translates into CASSPRELPTGELFF. Drawing the rest from reference TRBV18 and TRBJ2-2, the complete variable domain is NAGVMQNPRHLVRRRGQEARLRCSPMKGHSHVYWYRQLPEEGLKFMVYLQKENIIDESGMPKERFSAEFPKEGPSILRIQQVVRGDSAAYFCASSPRELPTGELFFGEGSRLTVL.

The chain employs TRBV11-2 and TRBJ2-7, with TRBD1 matching 7 bases. CDR3 length: 14 residues. The V gene's germline CDR1 is SGHAT and CDR2 FQNNGV. V shed 5 bases and J 6 bases; nucleotides not matched to a gene: 10. DNA for the CDR3: TGTGCCAGCAGCATCGGGACAGCACTAGGCGAGCAGTACTTC. Amino acid sequence: CASSIGTALGEQYF.

The chain links TRBV4-1 to TRBJ2-7; TRBD2 matches at 8 bases. V lost 4 bases to trimming and J lost 0 bases; unmatched junction nucleotides: 5. The CDR3 contains 15 residues. The germline gives CDR1 MGHRA, CDR2 YSYEKL. The CDR3 region is CASSRSSGSSYEQYF. The CDR3, as DNA: TGCGCCAGCAGCCGCTCCAGCGGGAGCTCCTACGAGCAGTACTTC.

J is TRBJ2-1 and V is TRBV28; D is unclear. The CDR3 is made up of 13 amino acids. Per the germline V gene, CDR1 is MDHEN and CDR2 is SYDVKM. The V end lost 5 bases, the J end lost 3 bases, and 8 bases lay between the germline ends. The CDR3 spells CASSPLLYNEQFF. The CDR3 DNA follows: TGTGCCAGCAGTCCACTTCTCTACAATGAGCAGTTCTTC.

V is TRBV27 and J is TRBJ2-7; 9 bases are a match to TRBD1. V was pared by 4 bases and J by 2 bases, with 6 bases of the junction left unmatched. The CDR3 is made up of 15 amino acids. CDR1 is MNHEY, CDR2 SMNVEV, per germline (reference sequence). The CDR3 region has the DNA TGTGCCAGCAGTTCATACCGGGACAGGGCCTACGAGCAGTACTTC. Translating gives CASSSYRDRAYEQYF.

The CDR3: CASSVGLASQETQYF. The CDR3 region has the DNA TGTGCCAGCAGCGTAGGGCTAGCGAGCCAAGAGACCCAGTACTTC. This chain links TRBV9 with TRBJ2-5; TRBD2 is a possible D gene (6 bases). The germline CDR1 and CDR2 sequences are SGDLS and YYNGEE. V lost 0 bases to trimming and J lost 1 base, with 10 bases between them. This CDR3 comprises 15 residues.

The chain is built from TRBV10-3 and TRBJ2-1, with TRBD2 matching over 7 bases. V trimming: 8 bases; J trimming: 5 bases; junction bases outside the gene matches: 6. This CDR3 spans 13 amino acids. From germline, CDR1 is ENHRY and CDR2 SYGVKD. The CDR3 sequence: CAIGKGLNNEQFF. The CDR3 DNA sequence: TGTGCCATCGGTAAGGGACTAAACAATGAGCAGTTCTTC.

This chain links TRBV18 with TRBJ2-3; no reliable D call. Trimming cost V 2 bases and J 0 bases, with 9 bases left between them. Germline loops: CDR1 KGHSH, CDR2 LQKENI. CDR3 length: 15 residues. CDR3 loop: CASSPLETSTDTQYF. The CDR3 DNA is TGTGCCAGCTCACCATTAGAGACTAGCACAGATACGCAGTATTTT. Full variable domain (remainder filled in from reference TRBV18 and TRBJ2-3): NAGVMQNPRHLVRRRGQEARLRCSPMKGHSHVYWYRQLPEEGLKFMVYLQKENIIDESGMPKERFSAEFPKEGPSILRIQQVVRGDSAAYFCASSPLETSTDTQYFGPGTRLTVL.